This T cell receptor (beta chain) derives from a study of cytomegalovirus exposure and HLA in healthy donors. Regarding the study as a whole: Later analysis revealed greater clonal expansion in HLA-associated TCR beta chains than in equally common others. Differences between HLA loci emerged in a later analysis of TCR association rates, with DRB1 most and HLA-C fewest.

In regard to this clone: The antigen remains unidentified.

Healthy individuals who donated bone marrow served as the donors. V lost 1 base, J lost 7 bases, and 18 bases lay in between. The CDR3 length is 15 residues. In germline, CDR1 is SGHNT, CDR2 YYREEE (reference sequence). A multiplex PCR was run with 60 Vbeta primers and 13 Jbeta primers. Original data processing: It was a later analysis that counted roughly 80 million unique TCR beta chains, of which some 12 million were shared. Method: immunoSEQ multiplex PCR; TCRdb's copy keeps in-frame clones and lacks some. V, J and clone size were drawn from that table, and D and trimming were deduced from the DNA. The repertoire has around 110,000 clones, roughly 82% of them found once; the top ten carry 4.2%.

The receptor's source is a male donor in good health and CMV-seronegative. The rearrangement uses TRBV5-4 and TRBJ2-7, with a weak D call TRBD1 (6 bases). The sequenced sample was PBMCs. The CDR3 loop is CASSLRDNGLGEQYF. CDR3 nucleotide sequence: TGTGCCAGCAGCTTGCGGGACAACGGCCTCGGGGAGCAGTACTTC. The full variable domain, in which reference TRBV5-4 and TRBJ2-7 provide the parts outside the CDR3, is ETGVTQSPTHLIKTRGQQVTLRCSSQSGHNTVSWYQQALGQGPQFIFQYYREEENGRGNFPPRFSGLQFPNYSSELNVNALELDDSALYLCASSLRDNGLGEQYFGPGTRLTVT.